These 27 T cell receptor beta chains share one sample of origin, sequenced in a study of CD8 T cells in Susac syndrome. Random hexamers were used to reverse transcribe about 0.5 to 1 ug of RNA. TCRdb re-derived calls from the immunoSEQ multiplex PCR reads in MiXCR, one entry per CDR3 protein. The table shows about 140,000 distinct CDR3 sequences, with approximately 95% occurring only once. The sample taken for sequencing was CD8+ T cells from PBMCs. The origin of the receptors is a human donor with Susac syndrome.

The chain recombines TRBV15 with TRBJ2-5; D may match TRBD1 or TRBD2 (5 bases each). The CDR3 runs 12 residues. The germline gives CDR1 LNHNV, CDR2 YYDKDF (reference sequence). V was clipped by 5 bases and J by 5 bases, with 9 bases between them. As DNA, the CDR3 is TGTGCCACCAGCCCCTGGGGGGAGACCCAGTACTTC. Translating gives CATSPWGETQYF.

The J gene is TRBJ1-1, the V gene TRBV4-2, with unresolved D. CDR3 length equals 17 residues. Trimming left V 1 base short and J 0 bases short, with 15 bases between. The germline V gene has CDR1 LGHNA and CDR2 YNFKEQ. The chain's CDR3 is CASSQAMEAVVNTEAFF. The CDR3 DNA reads as TGTGCCAGCAGCCAAGCTATGGAAGCGGTTGTGAACACTGAAGCTTTCTTT.

V gene TRBV18 combines with J gene TRBJ1-1; TRBD1 agrees at 7 bases. Germline assignment: CDR1 KGHSH and CDR2 LQKENI. The CDR3 length is 15 residues. V was clipped by 3 bases and J by 0 bases; unmatched bases: 4. The CDR3 sequence: CASSPGRGVNTEAFF. CDR3 sequence (DNA): TGTGCCAGCTCACCGGGCAGGGGGGTGAACACTGAAGCTTTCTTT.

The genes are TRBV29-1 and TRBJ2-2; no clear D. Germline-derived CDR1 and CDR2 are SQVTM and ANQGSEA. The CDR3 extends over 13 amino acids. The V end lost 0 bases, the J end lost 4 bases, and 6 bases lay between the germline ends. CDR3 region: CSVEDLITGELFF. The CDR3 DNA sequence: TGCAGCGTTGAAGATCTTATCACCGGGGAGCTGTTTTTT.

This sequence joins TRBV27 and TRBJ2-7, with 9 bases fitting TRBD2. The trim removed 2 bases at V and 2 bases at J, leaving 4 bases unmatched. This CDR3 has 15 amino acids. Looked up from germline, CDR1 is MNHEY and CDR2 is SMNVEV (reference sequence). In DNA form, the CDR3 reads TGTGCCAGCAGTTTAAGGGCTAGCGGGACCTACGAGCAGTACTTC. Translation gives CASSLRASGTYEQYF.

This chain joins TRBV19 and TRBJ2-1; TRBD1 agrees at 7 bases. This CDR3 region has 17 residues. V was clipped by 5 bases and J by 0 bases; unmatched bases: 10. CDR1 is LNHDA, CDR2 SQIVND, per germline (reference sequence). The CDR3 coding sequence is TGTGCCAGTAGTCCCGGGACAGCATATAGCTCCTACAATGAGCAGTTCTTC. Protein product: CASSPGTAYSSYNEQFF.

This clonotype has only one observation. The chain combines TRBV27 with TRBJ1-2; TRBD1 matches at 7 bases. The CDR3 consists of 12 residues. After removal of 3 bases from V and 7 bases from J, the junction contained 2 bases not matched to a gene. In germline, CDR1 is MNHEY, CDR2 SMNVEV (reference sequence). CDR3 residues: CASSFKGAGYTF. CDR3 coding DNA: TGTGCCAGCAGTTTCAAGGGGGCTGGCTACACCTTC.

The rearrangement joins TRBV9 to TRBJ2-1, with D maybe TRBD1 (6 bases). Germline V lookup: CDR1 SGDLS, CDR2 YYNGEE. V gave up 3 bases and J gave up 3 bases, with 16 bases separating them. The CDR3 runs to 16 residues. CDR3 residues: CASSANRVRVYNEQFF. The CDR3 nucleotides are TGTGCCAGCAGCGCGAACAGGGTACGGGTCTACAATGAGCAGTTCTTC.

The chain joins TRBV12-5 to TRBJ2-5; D is undetermined. Trimming stripped 7 bases from V and 5 bases from J, with 8 bases between. In germline, CDR1 is LGHNT, CDR2 FRNRAP. The CDR3 is 11 amino acids. The CDR3 DNA reads as TGTGCTAGTGTTTTAGGGGAGACCCAGTACTTC. This translates into CASVLGETQYF.

The rearrangement links TRBV5-4 to TRBJ2-1; 9 bases are a match to TRBD2. This CDR3 region has 15 residues. CDR1 is SGHNT and CDR2 is YYREEE in the germline V gene (reference sequence). J was trimmed by 7 bases and V by 4 bases; bases with no gene match: 9. In DNA, the CDR3 is TGTGCCAGCAGCGGGGAAGGGACTAGCTCAAATGAGCAGTTCTTC. Translated, it gives CASSGEGTSSNEQFF.

The rearrangement joins TRBV30 to TRBJ2-6; 8 bases align to TRBD1. V gave up 4 bases and J gave up 0 bases; unmatched junction bases: 8. The CDR3 is made up of 17 amino acids. Germline CDR1 reads GTSNPN; CDR2 reads SVGIG (reference sequence). The CDR3 DNA reads TGTGCCTGGAATCCGGGACAGGAGCTCTCTGGGGCCAACGTCCTGACTTTC. It yields the protein CAWNPGQELSGANVLTF.

CDR3 DNA: TGTGCCAGCAGTGTACTGGGAACAAGCTACAATGAGCAGTTCTTC. It codes for CASSVLGTSYNEQFF. V and J are TRBV6-4 and TRBJ2-1; no clear D gene. The germline V gene has CDR1 MRHNA and CDR2 SNTAGT. The CDR3 sequence is 15 residues long. Trimming cost V 4 bases and J 3 bases, with 13 bases left between them.

The V gene is TRBV2, the J gene TRBJ2-7; no clear D. The CDR3 is 11 amino acids. With 6 bases removed from V and 6 bases from J, the gap between germline ends came to 9 bases. From germline, CDR1 is SNHLY and CDR2 FYNNEI. CDR3 coding DNA: TGTGCCAGCAGGCCCGTCATCGAGCAGTACTTC. Amino acid sequence: CASRPVIEQYF.

This chain connects TRBV29-1 to TRBJ1-1, with 9 nucleotides matching TRBD1. CDR1 and CDR2 (germline): SQVTM, ANQGSEA. Germline trimming cut 6 bases from V and 6 bases from J; bases unmatched to any gene: 8. This CDR3 spans 13 amino acids. CDR3 sequence (DNA): TGCAGCGTCCTGGACAGGGGAGCGGCTGAAGCTTTCTTT. It encodes CSVLDRGAAEAFF.

The rearrangement uses TRBV29-1 and TRBJ2-7, with TRBD2 identical over 7 bases. The J segment lost 1 base and the V segment lost 6 bases, leaving 15 bases of the junction unmatched. The CDR3 length is 16 residues. Looked up from germline, CDR1 is SQVTM and CDR2 is ANQGSEA. CDR3 in amino acids: CSVRDLASGLSYEQYF. The CDR3 region has the DNA TGCAGCGTCCGGGACTTGGCTAGCGGCCTGTCCTACGAGCAGTACTTC.

The chain is built from TRBV4-1 and TRBJ2-1; unclear D gene. This CDR3 contains 16 residues. Trimming removed 1 base from V and 0 bases from J, with 10 bases in between. Germline CDR1 and CDR2: MGHRA and YSYEKL. The CDR3 is CASSQAWQASYNEQFF. In DNA form, the CDR3 reads TGCGCCAGCAGCCAAGCTTGGCAGGCCTCCTACAATGAGCAGTTCTTC.

The rearrangement uses TRBV12-3 or TRBV12-4 and TRBJ2-2, with 8 nucleotides matching TRBD2. V shed 6 bases and J 6 bases; nucleotides not matched to a gene: 9. CDR3 length equals 15 residues. The CDR3, as DNA: TGTGCCAGCAGGGATAGCGGGACCCCGGCCGGGGAGCTGTTTTTT. Its protein is CASRDSGTPAGELFF.

J is TRBJ2-3 and V is TRBV10-2, with D unclear. The germline V and J ends were trimmed by 3 bases and 0 bases, with 28 bases remaining between them. Per the germline V gene, CDR1 is WSHSY and CDR2 is SAAADI. The CDR3 extends over 21 amino acids. CDR3: CASSDPAQVHMTASSTDTQYF. DNA of the CDR3: TGCGCCAGCAGTGACCCAGCCCAGGTCCACATGACGGCGTCTAGCACAGATACGCAGTATTTT.

The rearrangement joins TRBV24-1 to TRBJ2-3; TRBD1 agrees at 7 bases. CDR3 size: 15 residues. Germline V gene sequence: CDR1 KGHDR, CDR2 SFDVKD. J was trimmed by 4 bases and V by 3 bases; bases with no gene match: 6. Here the CDR3 DNA reads TGTGCCACCAGTGATCTGGGACAGAACCCAGATACGCAGTATTTT. Its translation: CATSDLGQNPDTQYF.

The chain recombines TRBV20-1 with TRBJ1-1, with D perhaps TRBD1 (5 bases). The germline gives CDR1 DFQATT, CDR2 SNEGSKA (reference sequence). The germline V and J ends were trimmed by 3 bases and 6 bases, with 14 bases remaining between them. This CDR3 is 13 amino acids long. In DNA, the CDR3 is TGCAGTGCTAGTCGGTCTCAGGGTGCTGAAGCTTTCTTT. Protein product: CSASRSQGAEAFF.

This chain uses TRBV12-3 or TRBV12-4 with TRBJ2-7, with a possible D match to TRBD1 (6 bases). CDR3 length equals 14 residues. V was clipped by 7 bases and J by 0 bases, with 13 bases between them. The CDR3 DNA sequence: TGTGCCAGCACCTCCGGGACACCCTCCTACGAGCAGTACTTC. It encodes CASTSGTPSYEQYF.

This chain uses TRBV27 with TRBJ2-3; the match to TRBD1 covers 8 bases. V gave up 5 bases and J gave up 6 bases; unmatched junction bases: 19. CDR3 length equals 18 residues. From germline, CDR1 is MNHEY and CDR2 SMNVEV (reference sequence). The CDR3 nucleotides read TGTGCCAGCAGTCCAACAGGGGGGAACAGGGCTTCGAACGATACGCAGTATTTT. It yields the protein CASSPTGGNRASNDTQYF.

The CDR3 coding sequence is TGTGCCAGCAGTCCCACCCGTGAAGGCCAGGCGTTCGAGCAGTACTTC. Residues: CASSPTREGQAFEQYF. This chain connects TRBV12-3 or TRBV12-4 to TRBJ2-7, with D unclear. The germline V and J ends were trimmed by 5 bases and 6 bases, with 23 bases remaining between them. The CDR3 is 16 residues long.

The chain employs TRBV20-1 and TRBJ2-3; 8 nucleotides match TRBD2. Germline lookup yields CDR1 DFQATT and CDR2 SNEGSKA (reference sequence). V shed 1 base and J 15 bases; nucleotides not matched to a gene: 15. This CDR3 contains 14 residues. The CDR3 DNA reads as TGCAGTGCTAGAGGTCCGGGACTAGAGACGTCAAGATATTTT. Its translation: CSARGPGLETSRYF.

The chain couples TRBV9 to TRBJ1-2; 9 bases agree with TRBD1. The germline gives CDR1 SGDLS, CDR2 YYNGEE. This CDR3 has 16 amino acids. The junction had 15 bases not matched to a gene; V was cut back by 4 bases and J by 8 bases. CDR3 region: CASSPQNTGGLRGYTF. The CDR3 DNA sequence: TGTGCCAGCAGCCCTCAAAATACAGGGGGCCTGAGAGGCTACACCTTC.

The V call is TRBV4-1, the J call TRBJ2-5; 8 bases agree with TRBD1. This CDR3 has 18 amino acids. Germline CDR1 reads MGHRA; CDR2 reads YSYEKL. The ends lost 0 bases at V and 3 bases at J; junction bases unmatched: 12. The CDR3 coding sequence is TGCGCCAGCAGCCAAGATATTCTGGGACAGGCCTCGAAAGAGACCCAGTACTTC. Its protein product is CASSQDILGQASKETQYF.

V gene TRBV6-2 or TRBV6-3 combines with J gene TRBJ2-7, with a possible D match to TRBD2 (6 bases). The germline V and J ends were trimmed by 2 bases and 5 bases, with 13 bases remaining between them. The CDR3 loop spans 14 amino acids. Germline V gene lookup returns CDR1 MNHEY and CDR2 SVGEGT. As DNA, the CDR3 is TGTGCCAGCAGTTACGCGGGGCCTAGCAACGAGCAGTACTTC. Protein product: CASSYAGPSNEQYF.